These T cell receptor beta chains were read from a single sample in a study of T cell responses to AZD1222 COVID-19 vaccine. The repertoire was sequenced with immunoSEQ multiplex PCR; TCRdb's copy has only in-frame clones and lacks some. The sample holds 200,000 to 250,000 clones; roughly 91% are singletons and the top ten take 0.95% to 1.1%. This specimen consisted of peripheral blood, obtained on day 0 of MenACWY control vaccination. Receptors originate from an adult in good health. Both conserved end residues are part of each CDR3. Each record gives: J gene, V gene, clone size, D gene, CDR3 DNA, CDR3 protein. The D gene is left open where the match is weak. Clone size is stated in some rows and not others, as once, few, many or a class when expanded.

TRBJ1-4,TRBV28,NA,TRBD1,TGTGCCAGCAGCATACAGGGGCTCAATGAAAAACTGTTTTTT,CASSIQGLNEKLFF
TRBJ2-7,TRBV7-9,once,NA,TGTGCCAGCGGTTCGCCCATTGGCGAGCAGTACTTC,CASGSPIGEQYF
TRBJ1-4,TRBV6-5,NA,NA,TGTGCCAGCAGTTACAGGGGGGGCCCCCTTGGTGAAAAACTGTTTTTT,CASSYRGGPLGEKLFF
TRBJ2-1,TRBV7-8,NA,TRBD1,TGTGCCAGCAGCTCACAGGGGAGCTCCTACAATGAGCAGTTCTTC,CASSSQGSSYNEQFF
TRBJ1-1,TRBV5-1,NA,NA,TGCGCCAGCAGCTTGGTGTCGGAAAGCACTGAAGCTTTCTTT,CASSLVSESTEAFF
TRBJ2-7,TRBV19,NA,NA,TGTGCCAGTCCCAAAGTTGGGGGGTCCTTCTACGAGCAGTACTTC,CASPKVGGSFYEQYF
TRBJ1-1,TRBV18,NA,NA,TGTGCCAGCTCGAGGACAGTTAATACTGAAGCTTTCTTT,CASSRTVNTEAFF
TRBJ2-5,TRBV24-1,NA,TRBD1,TGTGCCACCAGTGACCAACCCGGCAGGGGGCGAGAGACCCAGTACTTC,CATSDQPGRGRETQYF
TRBJ1-6,TRBV19,few,NA,TGTGCCAGTAGTACTGGGCAAGTCCTCAATTCACCCCTCCACTTT,CASSTGQVLNSPLHF
TRBJ1-2,TRBV2,NA,TRBD1,TGTGCCAGCAGTGAGAGGACAGGCCGCTATGGCTACACCTTC,CASSERTGRYGYTF
TRBJ2-1,TRBV7-9,NA,TRBD1,TGTGCCAGCAGCGCTCCCGGGACAGGGCTGGACAATGAGCAGTTCTTC,CASSAPGTGLDNEQFF
TRBJ1-5,TRBV28,NA,NA,TGTGCCAGCAGTTTACTGTTAGCACGCAATCAGCCCCAGCATTTT,CASSLLLARNQPQHF
TRBJ2-7,TRBV15,NA,NA,TGTGCCACCAGCAGGGACGGCAGAAGTGACGAGCAGTACTTC,CATSRDGRSDEQYF
TRBJ2-3,TRBV28,NA,NA,TGTGCCATTCGAGAGGGGGATACGCAGTATTTT,CAIREGDTQYF
TRBJ2-2,TRBV5-8,NA,NA,TGTGCCAGCAGCTCGGGATCCTGGGCGAACACCGGGGAGCTGTTTTTT,CASSSGSWANTGELFF
TRBJ1-5,TRBV27,NA,TRBD1,TGTGCCAGCAGACAGGGGATTCAGCCCCAGCATTTT,CASRQGIQPQHF
TRBJ2-5,TRBV5-1,NA,TRBD1,TGCGCCAGCAGCCCGAGGGACAGTTCCCAAGAGACCCAGTACTTC,CASSPRDSSQETQYF
TRBJ2-1,TRBV5-1,NA,NA,TGCGCCAGCAGCTCTTCTCTCGGGACACCTGGTTGGAGCTCCTACAATGAGCAGTTCTTC,CASSSSLGTPGWSSYNEQFF
TRBJ2-3,TRBV4-1,NA,TRBD2,TGCGCCAGCAGCCAAGTTAGCGGGGGGTCCACAGATACGCAGTATTTT,CASSQVSGGSTDTQYF
TRBJ1-5,TRBV6-1,NA,TRBD1,TGTGCCAGCAGTGGTATCCAGGGGGCCAGCAATCAGCCCCAGCATTTT,CASSGIQGASNQPQHF
TRBJ1-2,TRBV4-3,NA,NA,TGCGCCAGCAGCCAAGTGGCAGCGAGTAACTATGGCTACACCTTC,CASSQVAASNYGYTF
TRBJ1-2,TRBV24-1,NA,TRBD1,TGTGCCACCAGTGATCCACAGGGGCTTGGCTACACCTTC,CATSDPQGLGYTF
TRBJ1-1,TRBV7-2,NA,NA,TGTGCCAGCAGCTTCAGGTTGGAGGAAGCTTTCTTT,CASSFRLEEAFF
TRBJ1-2,TRBV11-1,NA,TRBD1,TGTGCCAGCAGCTTAAGGACAGGGAATGGCTACACCTTC,CASSLRTGNGYTF
TRBJ1-1,TRBV3-1/TRBV3-2,NA,NA,TGTGCCAGCAGCCAAACTAACGTGGGTGGGTCTGCTTTCTTT,CASSQTNVGGSAFF